This T cell receptor beta chain derives from a study of cytomegalovirus exposure and HLA in healthy donors. Study-wide points: Later on, a genetic analysis was performed. It linked a missense variant in DCLRE1C with V- and J-gene trimming of TCR beta.

The PCR contained 60 Vbeta and 13 Jbeta primers. Clones were sequenced by immunoSEQ multiplex PCR, and TCRdb holds only the in-frame ones, with some missing. This sample has 170,000 or so clones, with roughly four fifths found just once. The donors gave bone marrow, and they were healthy. Remarks on this clone: What it binds is unknown.

This CDR3 comprises 15 residues. Looked up from germline, CDR1 is SGHTS and CDR2 is YDEGEE. After removal of 3 bases from V and 7 bases from J, the junction contained 7 bases not matched to a gene. The TCR originated in a man aged 50 to 60 in good health and CMV-seronegative. Sequencing was performed on PBMCs. The chain couples TRBV5-8 to TRBJ1-6, with 7 bases lining up with TRBD1. This CDR3 is CASSSWTGENSPLHF. The CDR3 nucleotides read TGTGCCAGCAGCTCCTGGACAGGTGAAAATTCACCCCTCCACTTT.